The rows below give T cell receptor beta chains drawn from one sample of a study of tumour-infiltrating T cells in Burkitt lymphoma. Generated by immunoSEQ multiplex PCR, the TCRdb table keeps only in-frame clones and is missing some. This sample yields approximately 1,500 clones, of which 18% are seen a single time; 10% to 11% belongs to the top ten. The sample was tumor tissue. All receptors come from a human donor with diffuse large B-cell lymphoma. Both conserved end residues are part of each CDR3. The D gene is left open where the match is weak. Some rows have no size entry. The others give once, few or many, or a class for an expanded clone.

TRBV4-2	.	TRBJ2-1	.	TGTGCCAGCAGCCAAGGGGTTTACAATGAGCAGTTCTTC	CASSQGVYNEQFF
TRBV28	.	TRBJ2-1	.	TGTGCCAGCAGTTCGACAATCCCCAATGAGCAGTTCTTC	CASSSTIPNEQFF
TRBV7-9	.	TRBJ2-5	TRBD2	TGTGCCAGCACCAGCCTTGGCGGGGGGCCGGTAGAGACCCAGTACTTC	CASTSLGGGPVETQYF
TRBV4-2	few	TRBJ2-3	.	TGTGCCAGCAAGACCGGGGGTAGCACAGATACGCAGTATTTT	CASKTGGSTDTQYF
TRBV7-2	.	TRBJ2-5	TRBD1	TGTGCCAGCAGCTTATTGGGCCAGGGGGCGCATGAGACCCAGTACTTC	CASSLLGQGAHETQYF
TRBV4-2	.	TRBJ1-1	.	TGTGCCAGCAGCCAAGAGAGGGGTTTGAACACTGAAGCTTTCTTT	CASSQERGLNTEAFF
TRBV7-8	large	TRBJ1-1	.	TGTGCCAGCAGCGGCCGTGGAGGGAGTATCGCTTTCTTT	CASSGRGGSIAFF
TRBV27	.	TRBJ2-7	TRBD2	TGTGCCAGCAGTGCGATAGCGGGAAGCTACGAGCAGTACTTC	CASSAIAGSYEQYF
TRBV13	.	TRBJ2-3	TRBD2	TGTGCCAGCAGCGTCAGGACTAGCGGTGAATCAGATACGCAGTATTTT	CASSVRTSGESDTQYF
TRBV5-5	.	TRBJ1-4	.	TGTGCCAGCAGCTTGGTATCGGGGGAAAAACTGTTTTTT	CASSLVSGEKLFF
TRBV5-1	few	TRBJ2-7	.	TGCGCCAGCAGCTTGGCCGGGGGGCTGCTCTCCTACGAGCAGTACTTC	CASSLAGGLLSYEQYF
TRBV28	.	TRBJ2-7	.	TGTGCCAGCGGGGGACTCCTCTCCTACGAGCAGTACTTC	CASGGLLSYEQYF
TRBV18	.	TRBJ2-1	TRBD2	TGTGCCAGCTCCCCTTCTAGCGGGACTGGCAATGAGCAGTTCTTC	CASSPSSGTGNEQFF
TRBV19	few	TRBJ2-1	.	TGTGCCAGTACCACATCGGCCCGGGGTGAGCAGTTCTTC	CASTTSARGEQFF
TRBV28	few	TRBJ2-1	TRBD2	TGTGCCAGCAGTCTCCTAGCGGGAGGTTATCTCTATGAGCAGTTCTTC	CASSLLAGGYLYEQFF
TRBV30	.	TRBJ1-1	.	TGTGCCTCTAAACCCCTCTTCACTGAAGCTTTCTTT	CASKPLFTEAFF
TRBV5-5	.	TRBJ1-5	.	TGTGCCAGCAGCTTGGGAGGGCATCATCAGCCCCAGCATTTT	CASSLGGHHQPQHF
TRBV5-1	.	TRBJ1-1	.	TGCGCCAGCAGCTCTGGGAGGGCAGCCAATACTGAAGCTTTCTTT	CASSSGRAANTEAFF
TRBV27	.	TRBJ2-3	.	TGTGCCAGCAGTTCACCGTGGTCAGATACGCAGTATTTT	CASSSPWSDTQYF
TRBV5-6	.	TRBJ1-4	.	TGTGCCAGCAGCCTAGACAGTTTCGCAACTAATGAAAAACTGTTTTTT	CASSLDSFATNEKLFF
TRBV28	few	TRBJ1-1	.	TGTGCCAGCAGTACGCGACAGATGAACACTGAAGCTTTCTTT	CASSTRQMNTEAFF
TRBV7-6	.	TRBJ2-1	.	TGTGCCAGCAGCCAACGTACAGAGCAGTTCTTC	CASSQRTEQFF
TRBV10-3	few	TRBJ2-7	.	TGTGCCATCAGTGCATTTAGATGGAGCAGCTTACCCTACGAGCAGTACTTC	CAISAFRWSSLPYEQYF
TRBV6-5	few	TRBJ1-1	TRBD1	TGTGCCAGCAGTACGTTGACAGGGGGCGACACTGAAGCTTTCTTT	CASSTLTGGDTEAFF
TRBV1	.	TRBJ2-3	.	TGCACCAGCAGCCATCGTGGACTAGCGGGAGCAGATACGCAGTATTTT	CTSSHRGLAGADTQYF
TRBV5-1	.	TRBJ2-3	.	TGCGCCAGCAGCCCGCACACAGGAGCCCTGGATACGCAGTATTTT	CASSPHTGALDTQYF
TRBV13	.	TRBJ2-1	.	TGTGCCAGCACCTTAGTCCCGGGATCCTACAATGAGCAGTTCTTC	CASTLVPGSYNEQFF
TRBV4-1	few	TRBJ2-2	.	TGCGCCAGCAGCCAAGCACCAGGGGGGACAATGAACACCGGGGAGCTGTTTTTT	CASSQAPGGTMNTGELFF